The 4 T cell receptor beta chains below all came from one sample that was sequenced in a study of PD-1 blockade in mismatch repair-deficient tumors. The assay was immunoSEQ multiplex PCR, and TCRdb's table has in-frame clones only and misses some. The top ten clones hold under 3% of a sample with some 84,000 clones, about 85% of them seen once. Here the sequenced sample was peripheral blood, taken 12 weeks after starting pembrolizumab. Every receptor here comes from an adult with mismatch repair-deficient cancer.

This chain connects TRBV11-2 to TRBJ2-3; 9 bases fit TRBD2. The CDR3 has 14 amino acids. V gave up 9 bases and J gave up 3 bases; unmatched junction bases: 7. Germline V gene sequence: CDR1 SGHAT, CDR2 FQNNGV. The CDR3 DNA reads TGTGCCAGTCAAGAGGCGGGAGGGACAGATACGCAGTATTTT. Translated: CASQEAGGTDTQYF.

The chain has TRBV11-3 and TRBJ2-5; D is perhaps TRBD1 (5 bases). Near its end, the DNA agrees better with TRBJ2-7, so the J call may be wrong. Germline assignment: CDR1 SGHNT and CDR2 YENEEA. The CDR3 is made up of 15 amino acids. CDR3 region: CASSLGPDISYEQYF. CDR3 nucleotide sequence: TGTGCCAGCAGCTTAGGTCCGGACATCTCCTACGAGCAGTACTTC.

This chain uses TRBV7-8 with TRBJ2-7, with 9 bases that match TRBD2. V lost 2 bases, J lost 3 bases, and 2 bases stayed unmatched. The germline gives CDR1 SGHVS, CDR2 FQNEAQ. The CDR3 covers 14 residues. The CDR3 reads CASSLLAGYYEQYF. CDR3 sequence (DNA): TGTGCCAGCAGCTTACTAGCGGGGTACTACGAGCAGTACTTC.

The rearrangement uses TRBV19 and TRBJ2-3, with 8 bases fitting TRBD2. V shed 7 bases, J shed 2 bases, and the junction held 5 bases outside the gene matches. Germline loops: CDR1 LNHDA, CDR2 SQIVND (reference sequence). This CDR3 is built from 14 residues. CDR3 coding DNA: TGTGCCAGTAAAAGTAGCGGGAACACAGATACGCAGTATTTT. Protein: CASKSSGNTDTQYF.